A selection of T cell receptor beta chains follows, all from one sample in a study of shared clonotypes between healthy human individuals. The data were produced by immunoSEQ multiplex PCR, yet TCRdb's version contains in-frame clones alone and is incomplete. The sample consists of some 2 million clones, about 95% of them appearing once. Sequenced material: naive CD8+ T cells sorted from blood. The receptors shown here come from a man younger than 35 in good health. Each CDR3 is given with its conserved first and last residue.

v_call cdr3_aa
TRBV5-6 CASSSGLGGGYEQYF
TRBV7-9 CASSPPAGQNYNEQFF
TRBV6-5 CASSYGRGIDTQYF
TRBV27 CASSLSMGTSSYNEQFF
TRBV7-9 CASREGEQPQHF
TRBV6-5 CASSWGQGRNYEQYF
TRBV13 CASSLGQGGYEQYF
TRBV2 CASSGVVPWTDTQYF
TRBV5-1 CASSPRLGGSYEQYF
TRBV27 CASSLPNQPQHF
TRBV5-1 CASSFSRMNTEAFF
TRBV11-2 CASSLESKTQYF
TRBV4-3 CASSQGQAPHEQFF
TRBV27 CASSFLGPNTGELFF
TRBV9 CASSVGGRLPHTEAFF
TRBV19 CASSSEYEANYGYTF
TRBV9 CASSVGTGLTYEQYF
TRBV9 CASSETGDYGYTF
TRBV19 CASSEGTAQYNSPLHF
TRBV29-1 CSVKRAGYGYTF
TRBV7-9 CASSKDSRYGYTF
TRBV19 CASSLTGGTGNTIYF
TRBV30 CAWSVPGFLSPLHF
TRBV27 CASSFYNSPLHF
TRBV11-2 CASSLARESPLHF
TRBV28 CASSPGGNGYEQYF
TRBV4-1 CASSLGLVAYNEQFF
TRBV27 CASSIAENTGELFF
TRBV6-5 CASSSPGQGAIGELFF
TRBV6-5 CASSYSLLDGYTF
TRBV6-5 CASSPGTTNTGELFF
TRBV27 CASSPRQMTGLGNQPQHF
TRBV10-3 CAISDYVLGYTF
TRBV7-9 CASSLSGLAGVGIREQYF
TRBV9 CASSPEGSSYEQYF
TRBV25-1 CASSDQGQGRPYEQYF
TRBV19 CASSFRQGAGEQYF
TRBV27 CASSFNSGQVAYEQYF
TRBV28 CASSPGTGTMNTEAFF
TRBV11-2 CASSLRAGNQETQYF
TRBV19 CASSIETPHNSPLHF
TRBV29-1 CSVDFQQGEFF
TRBV13 CASSLGYAMNTEAFF
TRBV6-1 CASSELGLKTQYF
TRBV30 CAWTWGMDDTEAFF
TRBV30 CAWRDGDRHYEQYF
TRBV7-9 CASSLGQGNQPQHF
TRBV11-2 CASSLRTSGDYTYNEQFF
TRBV27 CASSVQQGEHYNSPLHF
TRBV7-8 CASSLGLAGGRIEETQYF
TRBV5-1 CASSSRQGTSYEQYF
TRBV5-5 CASSPRTGTYSGYTF
TRBV7-9 CASSRGGYEQFF
TRBV7-9 CASSPPAGGLEQFF